These 21 T cell receptor beta chains originate from one sample sequenced in a study of T cell repertoires in ileal Crohn's disease. As to time point: inflamed ileum from the surgical specimen. Only in-frame clones appear in the TCRdb table, and some are missing; sequencing was by immunoSEQ multiplex PCR. Seen here are some 17,000 clones, 75% to 80% observed once, and the top ten hold roughly 4%. Sequencing used ileal tissue. These receptors came from an adult with Crohn's disease.

The V gene is TRBV7-9, the J gene TRBJ1-2; D is possibly TRBD1 (5 bases). The germline V gene encodes CDR1 SEHNR and CDR2 FQNEAQ (reference sequence). This CDR3 region has 17 residues. Deletions cut 1 base from V and 6 bases from J, with 21 bases between. Here the CDR3 reads CASSLDPNSGVRDGYTF. Written as DNA, the CDR3 is TGTGCCAGCAGCTTAGACCCGAACTCGGGGGTAAGGGATGGCTACACCTTC. The whole variable domain, remainder taken from reference TRBV7-9 and TRBJ1-2, is DTGVSQNPRHKITKRGQNVTFRCDPISEHNRLYWYRQTLGQGPEFLTYFQNEAQLEKSRLLSDRFSAERPKGSFSTLEIQRTEQGDSAMYLCASSLDPNSGVRDGYTFGSGTRLTVV.

This sequence joins TRBV5-1 and TRBJ2-1; 8 positions match TRBD2. With 4 bases clipped from V and 8 bases from J, the junction kept 14 bases outside the gene matches. The CDR3 has 16 residues. The germline V gene has CDR1 SGHRS and CDR2 YFSETQ. CDR3 in DNA: TGCGCCAGCAGCCCGACTGTTGGCAGCGGGGGCGATGAGCAGTTCTTC. Amino acids: CASSPTVGSGGDEQFF.

V usage is TRBV6-5 and J usage is TRBJ2-1; no clear D. Trimming stripped 2 bases from V and 2 bases from J, with 4 bases between. The CDR3 is 13 amino acids. Germline V gene sequence: CDR1 MNHEY, CDR2 SVGAGI. CDR3 in amino acids: CASSYDAYNEQFF. CDR3 DNA sequence: TGTGCCAGCAGTTACGACGCCTACAATGAGCAGTTCTTC.

The gene calls are TRBV19 and TRBJ1-2; no clear D. Germline-derived CDR1 and CDR2 are LNHDA and SQIVND (reference sequence). Trimming pared 3 bases from V and 0 bases from J, leaving 11 bases between. The CDR3 consists of 15 residues. This chain's CDR3 is CASSISAGSNYGYTF. Here the CDR3 DNA reads TGTGCCAGTAGTATTTCTGCGGGGTCTAACTATGGCTACACCTTC.

V gene TRBV2 combines with J gene TRBJ1-4; 8 bases line up with TRBD1. Per germline, CDR1 SNHLY and CDR2 FYNNEI. J lost 5 bases, V lost 8 bases, and 10 bases had no gene match. The CDR3 is 15 residues long. CDR3 region: CASGNPGTGNEKLFF. The CDR3 coding sequence is TGTGCCAGCGGCAACCCCGGGACAGGCAATGAAAAACTGTTTTTT.

The count of this clone is one. This sequence joins TRBV9 and TRBJ2-1; TRBD2 agrees at 15 bases. J was trimmed by 7 bases and V by 0 bases; bases with no gene match: 2. The germline V gene encodes CDR1 SGDLS and CDR2 YYNGEE. This CDR3 region has 16 residues. CDR3 residues: CASSVAGTSGRNEQFF. The CDR3 nucleotides are TGTGCCAGCAGCGTAGCCGGGACTAGCGGGAGGAATGAGCAGTTCTTC.

This rearrangement joins TRBV6-6 to TRBJ1-3; 7 bases fit TRBD1. This CDR3 region has 16 residues. V lost 5 bases and J lost 0; bases outside the gene matches: 7. The germline CDR1 and CDR2 sequences are MNHNY and SVGAGI (reference sequence). The CDR3 here is CASSPPGQSSGNTIYF. CDR3 sequence (DNA): TGTGCCAGCAGTCCGCCGGGACAGAGCTCTGGAAACACCATATATTTT.

This clone showed up just a few times. The V call is TRBV7-2, the J call TRBJ2-6, with D possibly being TRBD1 (6 bases). This CDR3 region has 17 residues. CDR1 is SGHTA, CDR2 FQGNSA, per germline. Trimming removed 5 bases from V and 0 bases from J, with 14 bases in between. The CDR3 here is CASSPGVGNSGANVLTF. In nucleotides, the CDR3 is TGTGCCAGCAGCCCAGGGGTCGGAAACTCTGGGGCCAACGTCCTGACTTTC.

This chain joins TRBV19 and TRBJ1-5; the match to TRBD1 covers 9 bases. The length of the CDR3 is 16 residues. The J segment lost 3 bases and the V segment lost 6 bases, leaving 9 bases of the junction unmatched. Germline CDR1 and CDR2: LNHDA and SQIVND (reference sequence). This CDR3 reads CASSQRDRATNQPQHF. CDR3 nucleotides: TGTGCCAGTAGCCAACGGGACAGGGCTACCAATCAGCCCCAGCATTTT.

This sequence joins TRBV2 and TRBJ2-5; a possible D gene is TRBD1 (5 bases). The length of the CDR3 is 11 residues. Trimming took off 7 bases at V and 7 bases at J, with 10 bases between the two ends. CDR1 is SNHLY and CDR2 is FYNNEI in the germline V gene. The CDR3 bases are TGTGCCAGCACTGCTCAGGGGACCCAGTACTTC. Residues: CASTAQGTQYF.

The V call is TRBV10-2, the J call TRBJ1-3; no clear D gene. V was trimmed by 3 bases and J by 4 bases, leaving 13 bases between them. The CDR3 runs to 15 residues. Germline assignment: CDR1 WSHSY and CDR2 SAAADI. CDR3 residues: CASSDAQVRGNTIYF. CDR3 bases: TGCGCCAGCAGTGATGCACAAGTTCGGGGAAACACCATATATTTT.

This chain connects TRBV5-8 to TRBJ1-3; 7 bases are a match to TRBD1. With V trimmed by 5 bases and J by 6 bases, 5 bases remained unmatched. This CDR3 is built from 13 residues. The germline CDR1 and CDR2 sequences are SGHTS and YDEGEE. CDR3 DNA: TGTGCCAGCAGATCGGGACAGCCAAACACCATATATTTT. Translation: CASRSGQPNTIYF.

The chain uses TRBV5-6 and TRBJ2-3; TRBD1 matches at 10 bases. CDR3 length equals 14 residues. The V segment lost 5 bases and the J segment 4 bases; nucleotides outside the gene matches: 4. Germline CDR1 SGHDT, CDR2 YYEEEE. CDR3 amino acids: CASSWTGGADTQYF. In DNA, the CDR3 is TGTGCCAGCAGTTGGACAGGGGGGGCAGATACGCAGTATTTT.

The chain links TRBV19 to TRBJ1-4; maybe TRBD1 (6 bases). Per germline, CDR1 LNHDA and CDR2 SQIVND (reference sequence). Trimming cost V 6 bases and J 6 bases, with 14 bases left between them. The CDR3 sequence is 14 residues long. CDR3 amino acids: CASRPTGGDEKLFF. The CDR3 coding sequence is TGTGCCAGTAGACCGACGGGGGGCGATGAAAAACTGTTTTTT.

The V and J genes are TRBV18 and TRBJ2-1; 8 bases fit TRBD2. V was pared by 6 bases and J by 2 bases, with 9 bases of the junction left unmatched. The germline gives CDR1 KGHSH, CDR2 LQKENI. This CDR3 is built from 16 residues. The CDR3 spells CASSPGLAATYNEQFF. The CDR3 DNA is TGTGCCAGCTCCCCCGGACTAGCTGCGACCTACAATGAGCAGTTCTTC.

The chain is built from TRBV19 and TRBJ1-3, with TRBD1 as a possible D gene (5 bases). This CDR3 contains 14 residues. The germline CDR1 and CDR2 sequences are LNHDA and SQIVND (reference sequence). V was shortened by 7 bases and J by 3 bases, with 13 bases between the two germline ends. The CDR3 bases are TGTGCCAGTAACGGCCAGGGAAGTGGAAACACCATATATTTT. It is translated as CASNGQGSGNTIYF.

The rearrangement joins TRBV6-6 to TRBJ1-4; D might be TRBD1 (5 bases). The CDR3 extends over 16 amino acids. Germline V gene lookup returns CDR1 MNHNY and CDR2 SVGAGI (reference sequence). The ends were cut back, 5 bases at V and 2 bases at J, with 15 bases in the middle. CDR3 nucleotide sequence: TGTGCCAGCAGTCCCCCATGGGGCGCTACTAATGAAAAACTGTTTTTT. Translating gives CASSPPWGATNEKLFF.

This chain connects TRBV6-5 to TRBJ2-6; perhaps D is TRBD1 or TRBD2 (6 bases each). V lost 6 bases and J 2 bases, leaving 8 bases between the germline ends. Germline values: CDR1 MNHEY, CDR2 SVGAGI. The CDR3 runs 14 residues. CDR3 loop: CASREGAGANVLTF. CDR3 nucleotide sequence: TGTGCCAGCAGGGAGGGGGCTGGGGCCAACGTCCTGACTTTC.

The chain combines TRBV28 with TRBJ1-2; D gene uncertain. The ends were cut back, 2 bases at V and 4 bases at J, with 5 bases in the middle. CDR3 length: 12 residues. Germline V CDR1 and CDR2: MDHEN, SYDVKM. This chain's CDR3 is CASSLRAYGYTF. CDR3 sequence (DNA): TGTGCCAGCAGTTTAAGGGCCTATGGCTACACCTTC.

The CDR3 protein is CASSIGETYEQYF. DNA of the CDR3: TGTGCCAGTAGCATTGGGGAGACCTACGAGCAGTACTTC. V usage is TRBV19 and J usage is TRBJ2-7; perhaps TRBD2 as D (5 bases). Germline V gene lookup returns CDR1 LNHDA and CDR2 SQIVND (reference sequence). Trimming removed 6 bases from V and 2 bases from J, with 11 bases in between. The CDR3 runs to 13 residues.

The chain is built from TRBV28 and TRBJ2-7, with 7 bases matching TRBD1. The CDR3 length is 13 residues. J lost 6 bases, V lost 6 bases, and 8 bases had no gene match. Germline lookup yields CDR1 MDHEN and CDR2 SYDVKM. The CDR3 region is CASRPTGPGEQYF. Here the CDR3 DNA reads TGTGCCAGCAGGCCGACAGGGCCCGGCGAGCAGTACTTC.